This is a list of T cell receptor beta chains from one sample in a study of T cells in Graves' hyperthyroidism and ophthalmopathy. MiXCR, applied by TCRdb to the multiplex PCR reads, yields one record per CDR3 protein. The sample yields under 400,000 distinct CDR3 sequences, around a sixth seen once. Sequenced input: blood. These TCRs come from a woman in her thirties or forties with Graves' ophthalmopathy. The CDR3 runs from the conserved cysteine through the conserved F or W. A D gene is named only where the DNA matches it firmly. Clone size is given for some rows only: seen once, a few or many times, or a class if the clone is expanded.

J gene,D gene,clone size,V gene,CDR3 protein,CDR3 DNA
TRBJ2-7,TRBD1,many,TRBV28,CASGQVNYEQYF,TGTGCCAGCGGACAGGTGAACTACGAGCAGTACTTC
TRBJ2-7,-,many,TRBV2,CASRWSERFDEQYF,TGTGCCAGCAGGTGGTCAGAAAGATTCGACGAGCAGTACTTC
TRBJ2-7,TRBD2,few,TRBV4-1,CASSLTGPSGSYEQYF,TGCGCCAGCAGCCTAACCGGTCCTAGCGGGAGTTACGAGCAGTACTTC
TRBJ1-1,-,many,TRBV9,CASSVVPNTEAFF,TGTGCCAGCAGCGTAGTTCCGAACACTGAAGCTTTCTTT
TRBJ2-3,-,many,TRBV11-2,CASSPLNPSTDTQYF,TGTGCCAGCAGCCCCCTCAACCCTAGCACAGATACGCAGTATTTT
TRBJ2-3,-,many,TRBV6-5,CASSYGPTDTQYF,TGTGCCAGCAGTTACGGGCCCACCGATACGCAGTATTTT
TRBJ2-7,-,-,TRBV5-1,CASRDRLTPEQYF,TGCGCCAGCAGGGATAGACTGACCCCCGAGCAGTACTTC
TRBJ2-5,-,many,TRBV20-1,CSARPYQETQYF,TGCAGTGCTAGACCATACCAAGAGACCCAGTACTTC
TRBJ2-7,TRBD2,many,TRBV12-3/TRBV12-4,CASSPLAGVSYEQYF,TGTGCCAGCAGTCCACTAGCGGGAGTCTCCTACGAGCAGTACTTC
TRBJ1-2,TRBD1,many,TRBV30,CAWSGTADGYTF,TGTGCCTGGAGCGGGACAGCTGATGGCTACACCTTC
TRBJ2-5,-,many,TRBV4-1,CASSHPWERARETQYF,TGCGCCAGCAGCCACCCCTGGGAGAGGGCACGAGAGACCCAGTACTTC
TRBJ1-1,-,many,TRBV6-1,CASSQLTATAFF,TGTGCCAGCAGTCAATTAACAGCGACGGCTTTCTTT
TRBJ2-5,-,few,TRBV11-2,CASSSVASQETQYF,TGTGCCAGCAGCTCAGTGGCCAGCCAAGAGACCCAGTACTTC
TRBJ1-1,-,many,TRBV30,CAWSHPWRAAEAFF,TGTGCCTGGAGCCACCCCTGGAGGGCCGCTGAAGCTTTCTTT
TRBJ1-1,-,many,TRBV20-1,CSARDQTAQAFF,TGCAGTGCTAGAGATCAAACAGCCCAAGCTTTCTTT
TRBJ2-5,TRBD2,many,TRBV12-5,CASGLGTSGRGTQETQYF,TGTGCTAGTGGTTTGGGGACTAGCGGGAGGGGTACCCAAGAGACCCAGTACTTC
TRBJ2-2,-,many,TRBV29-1,CSVGSGGDTGELFF,TGCAGCGTTGGGTCGGGCGGGGACACCGGGGAGCTGTTTTTT
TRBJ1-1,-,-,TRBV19,CASSINGRSGNTEAFF,TGTGCCAGTAGTATAAACGGACGCTCGGGGAACACTGAAGCTTTCTTT
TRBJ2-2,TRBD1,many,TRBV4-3,CASSQLRTGIFSGELFF,TGCGCCAGCAGCCAGTTAAGGACAGGCATATTCTCCGGGGAGCTGTTTTTT
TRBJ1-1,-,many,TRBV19,CASRTGTTEAFF,TGTGCCAGTAGAACGGGAACGACTGAAGCTTTCTTT